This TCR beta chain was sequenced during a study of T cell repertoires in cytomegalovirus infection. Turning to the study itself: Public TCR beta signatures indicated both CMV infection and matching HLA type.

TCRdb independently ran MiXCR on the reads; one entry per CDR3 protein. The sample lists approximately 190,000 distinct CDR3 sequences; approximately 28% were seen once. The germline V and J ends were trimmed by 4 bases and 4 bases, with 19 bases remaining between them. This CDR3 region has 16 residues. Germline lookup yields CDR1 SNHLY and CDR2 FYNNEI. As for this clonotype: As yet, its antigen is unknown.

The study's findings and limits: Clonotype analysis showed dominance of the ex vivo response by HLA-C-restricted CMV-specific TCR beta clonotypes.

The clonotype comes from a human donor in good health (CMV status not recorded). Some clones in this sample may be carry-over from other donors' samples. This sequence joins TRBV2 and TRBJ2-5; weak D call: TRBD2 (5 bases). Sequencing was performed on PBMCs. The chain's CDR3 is CASSGGSGSPGETQYF. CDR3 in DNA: TGTGCCAGCAGTGGAGGTTCGGGATCTCCAGGAGAGACCCAGTACTTC.